The 8 T cell receptor beta chains below all came from one sample that was sequenced in a study of blood T cell repertoires in COVID-19. TCRdb's table, derived via immunoSEQ multiplex PCR, lists solely in-frame clones and lacks some. There are tens of thousands of clones in the sample; 85% occur only once, and approximately 12% lies in the top ten. The material sequenced was peripheral blood. The origin of the receptors is a woman aged 70-85 years with active or convalescent COVID-19.

DNA of the CDR3: TGTGCCAGCAGCCGGTCTAGTCAGGGGGCCTCTGGAAACACCATATATTTT. It codes for CASSRSSQGASGNTIYF. The chain links TRBV5-4 to TRBJ1-3; 8 nucleotides line up with TRBD1. The CDR3 totals 17 residues. Per germline, CDR1 SGHNT and CDR2 YYREEE (reference sequence). The ends lost 4 bases at V and 0 bases at J; junction bases unmatched: 9.

V usage is TRBV18 and J usage is TRBJ2-1, with D uncertain. Per the germline V gene, CDR1 is KGHSH and CDR2 is LQKENI. V was trimmed by 6 bases and J by 7 bases, leaving 7 bases between them. The CDR3 covers 11 residues. The CDR3 here is CASSPMNEQFF. The CDR3 DNA reads TGTGCCAGCTCTCCCATGAATGAGCAGTTCTTC.

The chain couples TRBV4-1 to TRBJ2-1; D unresolved. Germline lookup yields CDR1 MGHRA and CDR2 YSYEKL. The CDR3 covers 11 residues. V lost 1 base and J lost 11, with 6 bases in between. The CDR3 DNA reads as TGCGCCAGCAGCCAAGTCTCCCAGCAGTTCTTC. Its translation is CASSQVSQQFF.

The gene calls are TRBV24-1 and TRBJ2-5; D unclear. With 4 bases removed from V and 7 bases from J, the gap between germline ends came to 9 bases. This CDR3 has 12 residues. Per the germline V gene, CDR1 is KGHDR and CDR2 is SFDVKD. The DNA for the CDR3 is TGTGCCACCAGTGACATAGATGGGACCCAGTACTTC. Translation: CATSDIDGTQYF.

This chain uses TRBV5-1 with TRBJ1-1; D is unresolved. The ends were cut back, 7 bases at V and 1 base at J, with 17 bases in the middle. The germline CDR1 and CDR2 sequences are SGHRS and YFSETQ. The CDR3 spans 15 residues. The CDR3 reads CASLPGIPRNTEAFF. The CDR3 bases are TGCGCCAGCCTCCCCGGGATCCCGCGGAACACTGAAGCTTTCTTT. Complete variable domain (other parts from reference TRBV5-1 and TRBJ1-1): KAGVTQTPRYLIKTRGQQVTLSCSPISGHRSVSWYQQTPGQGLQFLFEYFSETQRNKGNFPGRFSGRQFSNSRSEMNVSTLELGDSALYLCASLPGIPRNTEAFFGQGTRLTVV.

The V and J genes are TRBV7-2 and TRBJ2-1; TRBD2 agrees at 11 bases. V shed 0 bases, J shed 8 bases, and the junction held 9 bases outside the gene matches. This CDR3 has 17 residues. Germline values: CDR1 SGHTA, CDR2 FQGNSA. In DNA, the CDR3 is TGTGCCAGCAGCTTAGCGCATAGCGGGGGGGCCTTTTATGAGCAGTTCTTC. This encodes CASSLAHSGGAFYEQFF. Looking up the rest from reference TRBV7-2 and TRBJ2-1 gives the full variable domain: GAGVSQSPSNKVTEKGKDVELRCDPISGHTALYWYRQSLGQGLEFLIYFQGNSAPDKSGLPSDRFSAERTGGSVSTLTIQRTQQEDSAVYLCASSLAHSGGAFYEQFFGPGTRLTVL.

The chain links TRBV5-4 to TRBJ1-3; D is unclear. V lost 4 bases and J 4 bases, leaving 12 bases between the germline ends. Germline V gives CDR1 SGHNT, CDR2 YYREEE (reference sequence). The CDR3 runs 14 residues. Here the CDR3 DNA reads TGTGCCAGCAGCCCCTCGAACAACGGAAACACCATATATTTT. The encoded protein is CASSPSNNGNTIYF.

The chain is built from TRBV19 and TRBJ2-3; D remains ambiguous. The CDR3 loop spans 14 amino acids. Germline V gene data show CDR1 as LNHDA and CDR2 as SQIVND (reference sequence). Between the trimmed V and J ends, which lost 5 bases and 6 bases, there was a span of 15 bases. This CDR3 reads CASSHPTLPDTQYF. The CDR3 DNA reads TGTGCCAGTAGTCACCCGACACTCCCGGATACGCAGTATTTT. The entire variable domain, with the rest obtained from reference TRBV19 and TRBJ2-3, is as follows: DGGITQSPKYLFRKEGQNVTLSCEQNLNHDAMYWYRQDPGQGLRLIYYSQIVNDFQKGDIAEGYSVSREKKESFPLTVTSAQKNPTAFYLCASSHPTLPDTQYFGPGTRLTVL.